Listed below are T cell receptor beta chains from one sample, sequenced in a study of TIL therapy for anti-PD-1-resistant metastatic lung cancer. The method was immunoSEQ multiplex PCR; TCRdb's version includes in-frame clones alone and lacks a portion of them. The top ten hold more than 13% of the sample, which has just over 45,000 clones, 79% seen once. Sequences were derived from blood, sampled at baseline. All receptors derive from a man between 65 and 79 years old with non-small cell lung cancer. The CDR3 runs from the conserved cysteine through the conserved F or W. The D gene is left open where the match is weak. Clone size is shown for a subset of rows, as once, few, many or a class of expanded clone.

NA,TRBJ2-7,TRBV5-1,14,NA,TGCGCCAGCAGCTTAACAGGGCCTACCTACGAGCAGTACTTC,CASSLTGPTYEQYF
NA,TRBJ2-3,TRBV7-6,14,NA,TGTGCCAGCAGCGTGACACACCGGCTAGATACGCAGTATTTT,CASSVTHRLDTQYF
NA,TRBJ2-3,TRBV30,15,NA,TGTGCCTGGAGTGTAACCCCGACTAGCACAGATACGCAGTATTTT,CAWSVTPTSTDTQYF
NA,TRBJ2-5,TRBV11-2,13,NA,TGTGCCAGCAGCTTCACTGCGGGCGAGACCCAGTACTTC,CASSFTAGETQYF
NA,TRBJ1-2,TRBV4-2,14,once,TGTGCCAGCAGCCAAGAAGGTGGGGAATATGGCTACACCTTC,CASSQEGGEYGYTF
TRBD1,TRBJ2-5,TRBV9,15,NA,TGTGCCAGCAGCGAAGGGACAGCAAACCAAGAGACCCAGTACTTC,CASSEGTANQETQYF
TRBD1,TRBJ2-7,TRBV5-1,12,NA,TGCGCCAGCAGCCTGACAGGGGGTGAGCAGTACTTC,CASSLTGGEQYF
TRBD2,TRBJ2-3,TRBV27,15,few,TGTGCCAGCAGTGATAGCGGGGCTAGCACAGATACGCAGTATTTT,CASSDSGASTDTQYF
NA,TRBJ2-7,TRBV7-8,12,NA,TGTGCCAGCAGCTCCTTTCAGACCGAGCAGTACTTC,CASSSFQTEQYF
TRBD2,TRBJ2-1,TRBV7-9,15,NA,TGTGCCAGCAGCTTGGGGACTAGCGGGCGGGATGAGCAGTTCTTC,CASSLGTSGRDEQFF
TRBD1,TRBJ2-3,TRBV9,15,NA,TGTGCCAGCAGCGTAGAGACAGGGTTAACAGATACGCAGTATTTT,CASSVETGLTDTQYF
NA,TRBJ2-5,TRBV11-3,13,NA,TGTGCCAGCAGCTTAAGAATTGGCGAGACCCAGTACTTC,CASSLRIGETQYF
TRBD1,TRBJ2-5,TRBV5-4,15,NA,TGTGCCAGCAGCCCGGGACAGGGGCCCCAAGAGACCCAGTACTTC,CASSPGQGPQETQYF
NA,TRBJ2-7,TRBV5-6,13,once,TGTGCCAGCAGCCCCGGACAGAACTACGAGCAGTACTTC,CASSPGQNYEQYF
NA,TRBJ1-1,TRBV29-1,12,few,TGCAGCCACAAGCGGGGGGGAACTGAAGCTTTCTTT,CSHKRGGTEAFF
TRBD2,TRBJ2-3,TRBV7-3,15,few,TGTGCCAGCAGTTTGAACGGGAGGGCCATGGATACGCAGTATTTT,CASSLNGRAMDTQYF
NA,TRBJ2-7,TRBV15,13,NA,TGTGCCACCAGCAGAGGAAGTAAGTACGAGCAGTACTTC,CATSRGSKYEQYF
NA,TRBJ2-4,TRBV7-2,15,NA,TGTGCCAGCAGCTTAGTCGACAGGGGAGGGGGCATTCAGTACTTC,CASSLVDRGGGIQYF
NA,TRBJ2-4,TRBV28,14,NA,TGTGCCAGCAGTTTATTCGGCAGTAGGGACATTCAGTACTTC,CASSLFGSRDIQYF
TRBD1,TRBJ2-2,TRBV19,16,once,TGTGCCAGTAGTATGGCGTGGGACAGCGTACCCGGGGAGCTGTTTTTT,CASSMAWDSVPGELFF
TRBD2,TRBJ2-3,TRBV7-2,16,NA,TGTGCCAGCAGCTTAGTCGGACTAGCGGGGGTGGATACGCAGTATTTT,CASSLVGLAGVDTQYF
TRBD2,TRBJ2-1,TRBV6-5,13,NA,TGTGCCAGCAGTCGTAGCGGGACTAATGAGCAGTTCTTC,CASSRSGTNEQFF
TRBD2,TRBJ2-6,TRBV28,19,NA,TGTGCCAGCAGTCTGATAGGACTAGCGGGAGGCTCTGGGGCCAACGTCCTGACTTTC,CASSLIGLAGGSGANVLTF
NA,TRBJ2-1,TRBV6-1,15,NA,TGTGCCAGCAGCAGCAGGGTTCTCGGGTACAATGAGCAGTTCTTC,CASSSRVLGYNEQFF
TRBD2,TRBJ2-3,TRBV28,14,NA,TGTGCCAGCAAGCCTAGCGGGAGATCAGATACGCAGTATTTT,CASKPSGRSDTQYF
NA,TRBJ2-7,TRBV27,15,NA,TGTGCCAGCTCTTCCACCCTGGCAGATCCCTACGAGCAGTACTTC,CASSSTLADPYEQYF
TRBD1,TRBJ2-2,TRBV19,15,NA,TGTGCCAGTACCCCGGGACAGATATACACCGGGGAGCTGTTTTTT,CASTPGQIYTGELFF
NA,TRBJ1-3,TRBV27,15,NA,TGTGCCAGCAGTTTACTGGGGACCTCTGGAAACACCATATATTTT,CASSLLGTSGNTIYF
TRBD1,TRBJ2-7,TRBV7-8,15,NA,TGTGCCAGCAGCTTAGGTGAGACAGGGGACTACGAGCAGTACTTC,CASSLGETGDYEQYF
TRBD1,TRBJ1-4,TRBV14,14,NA,TGTGCCAGCAGCCAGGGTCTGACAGGGGAAAAACTGTTTTTT,CASSQGLTGEKLFF
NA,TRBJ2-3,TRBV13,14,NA,TGTGCCAGCAGCTTAGGCACTCCCACTAATCCGCAGTATTTT,CASSLGTPTNPQYF
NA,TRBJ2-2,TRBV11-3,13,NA,TGTGCCAGCAGCTCGGACCACACCGGGGAGCTGTTTTTT,CASSSDHTGELFF
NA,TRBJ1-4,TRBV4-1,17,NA,TGCGCCAGCAGCCAACCGACCCAGTTACGGGTTAATCGGAAACTGTTTTTT,CASSQPTQLRVNRKLFF
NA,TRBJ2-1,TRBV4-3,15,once,TGCGCCAGCAGCCAAGATAGGAGGGGGAACAATGAGCAGTTCTTC,CASSQDRRGNNEQFF
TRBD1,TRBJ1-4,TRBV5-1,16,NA,TGCGCCAGCAGCTTGGCTCCGGGACAGGGCGGAGAAAAACTGTTTTTT,CASSLAPGQGGEKLFF
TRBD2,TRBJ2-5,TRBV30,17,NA,TGTGCCTGGAGTGTCGGGGGACTAGCGGGAGATACGGAGACCCAGTACTTC,CAWSVGGLAGDTETQYF
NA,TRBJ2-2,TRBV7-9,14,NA,TGTGCCAGTAAAGCCCATGAGGCGGCCGGGGAGCTGTTTTTT,CASKAHEAAGELFF
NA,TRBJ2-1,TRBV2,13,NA,TGTGCCAGCAGTGTAGTACGGGACAATGAGCAGTTCTTC,CASSVVRDNEQFF
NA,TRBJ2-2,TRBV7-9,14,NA,TGTGCCAGCCGGGGTGCGGCGAACACCGGGGAGCTGTTTTTT,CASRGAANTGELFF
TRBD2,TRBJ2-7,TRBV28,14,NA,TGTGCCAGCAGCCAACTAGCGGGAAGAGGCGAGCAGTACTTC,CASSQLAGRGEQYF
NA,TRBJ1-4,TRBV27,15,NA,TGTGCCAGCAGTTTATCCAGGGTGGCTAATGAAAAACTGTTTTTT,CASSLSRVANEKLFF